This T cell receptor (beta chain) was sequenced in a study of cytomegalovirus exposure and HLA in healthy donors. The CDR3 is 19 amino acids. V lost 0 bases and J lost 4; bases outside the gene matches: 16. Germline CDR1 KGHSH, CDR2 LQKENI. With regard to this clone: No antigen is known for it.

The PCR made use of 60 Vbeta and 13 Jbeta primers. The table came from immunoSEQ multiplex PCR; TCRdb's copy has only in-frame clones and leaves some out. The sample includes 200,000 to 250,000 clones, approximately 80% seen only once; the top ten take roughly 3.1%. Broader study findings: In presence/absence analyses, roughly uniform sequencing depth across donors was assumed.

This receptor was identified in a man under 40 in good health and CMV-seronegative. The chain joins TRBV18 to TRBJ2-5; 8 nucleotides align to TRBD2. Sequencing was performed on PBMCs. The CDR3 reads CASSPPSGTRGGERETQYF. CDR3 bases: TGTGCCAGCTCACCACCGTCCGGGACTAGAGGGGGGGAGCGAGAGACCCAGTACTTC.